This T cell receptor (beta chain) was identified in a study of T cells in Graves' hyperthyroidism and ophthalmopathy. This clonotype turned up a few times. This CDR3 contains 14 residues. V was pared by 5 bases and J by 5 bases, with 16 bases between. Germline assignment: CDR1 SGHTA and CDR2 FQGTGA. RNA transcripts gave rise to amplified TCR beta CDR3 regions. Initially, a first-round RT-PCR of the TCR CDR3 employed the HTBI primer set. TCRdb recomputed calls from the multiplex PCR reads with MiXCR, one row per CDR3 protein. The table has hundreds of thousands of distinct CDR3 sequences, approximately 21% seen once.

The source material was blood. The TCR sequence derives from a man aged 25-45 years with Graves' ophthalmopathy. The chain carries TRBV7-3 and TRBJ2-7; TRBD2 is a possible D gene (6 bases). CDR3 amino acids: CASSTGLSADEQYF. In DNA, the CDR3 is TGTGCCAGCAGCACTGGACTATCGGCCGACGAGCAGTACTTC.